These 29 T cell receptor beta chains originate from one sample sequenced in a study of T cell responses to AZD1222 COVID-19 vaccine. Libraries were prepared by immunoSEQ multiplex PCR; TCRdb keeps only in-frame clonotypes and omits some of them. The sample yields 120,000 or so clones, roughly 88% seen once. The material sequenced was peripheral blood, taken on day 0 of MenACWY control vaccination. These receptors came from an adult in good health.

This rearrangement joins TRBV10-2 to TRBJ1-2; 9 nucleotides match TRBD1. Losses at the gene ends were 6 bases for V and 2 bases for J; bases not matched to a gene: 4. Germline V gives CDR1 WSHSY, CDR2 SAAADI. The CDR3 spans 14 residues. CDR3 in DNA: TGCGCCAGCAGGGGGACAGGGATAAACTATGGCTACACCTTC. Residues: CASRGTGINYGYTF.

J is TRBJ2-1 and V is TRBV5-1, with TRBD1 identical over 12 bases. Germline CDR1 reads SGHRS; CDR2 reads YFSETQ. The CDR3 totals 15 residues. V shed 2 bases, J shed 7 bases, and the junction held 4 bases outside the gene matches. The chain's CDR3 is CASSLSGQGANEQFF. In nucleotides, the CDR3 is TGCGCCAGCAGCTTATCGGGACAGGGGGCTAATGAGCAGTTCTTC.

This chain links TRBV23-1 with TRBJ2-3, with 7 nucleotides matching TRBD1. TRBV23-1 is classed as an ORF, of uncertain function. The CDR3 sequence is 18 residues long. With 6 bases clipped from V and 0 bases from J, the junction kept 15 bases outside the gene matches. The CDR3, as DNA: TGCGCCAGCAGACTACCGGGACAGAAATACTCTAGCACAGATACGCAGTATTTT. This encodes CASRLPGQKYSSTDTQYF.

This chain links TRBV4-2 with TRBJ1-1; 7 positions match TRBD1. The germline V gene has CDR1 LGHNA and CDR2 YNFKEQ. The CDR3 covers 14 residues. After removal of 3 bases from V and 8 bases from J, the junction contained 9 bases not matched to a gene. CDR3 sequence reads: CASSHAGTAKEAFF. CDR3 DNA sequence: TGTGCCAGCAGCCATGCCGGGACAGCAAAAGAAGCTTTCTTT.

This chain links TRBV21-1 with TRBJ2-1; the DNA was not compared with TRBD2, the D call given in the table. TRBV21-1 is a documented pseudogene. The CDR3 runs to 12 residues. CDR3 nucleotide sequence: TGTGCCAGCAGCAACCCCCGCGGCGGGCAGTTCTTC. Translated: CASSNPRGGQFF.

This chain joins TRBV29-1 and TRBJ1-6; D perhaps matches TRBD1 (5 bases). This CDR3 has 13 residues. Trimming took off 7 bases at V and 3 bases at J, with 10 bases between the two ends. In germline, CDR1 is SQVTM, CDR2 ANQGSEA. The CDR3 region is CSAWDGYNSPLHF. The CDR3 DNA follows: TGCAGCGCCTGGGACGGCTATAATTCACCCCTCCACTTT. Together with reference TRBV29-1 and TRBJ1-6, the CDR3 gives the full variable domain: SAVISQKPSRDICQRGTSLTIQCQVDSQVTMMFWYRQQPGQSLTLIATANQGSEATYESGFVIDKFPISRPNLTFSTLTVSNMSPEDSSIYLCSAWDGYNSPLHFGNGTRLTVT.

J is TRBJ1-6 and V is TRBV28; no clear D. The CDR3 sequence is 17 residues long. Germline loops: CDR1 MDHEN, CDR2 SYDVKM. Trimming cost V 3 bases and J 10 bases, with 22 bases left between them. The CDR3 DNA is TGTGCCAGCAGTTTTCGTGTCGCATGGGGTAGAAGCTCACCCCTCCACTTT. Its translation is CASSFRVAWGRSSPLHF.

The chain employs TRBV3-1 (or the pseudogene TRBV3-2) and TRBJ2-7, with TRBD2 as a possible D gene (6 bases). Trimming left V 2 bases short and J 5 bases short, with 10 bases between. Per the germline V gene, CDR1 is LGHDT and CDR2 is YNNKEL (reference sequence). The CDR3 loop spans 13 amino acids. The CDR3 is CASSQRLANEQYF. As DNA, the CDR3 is TGTGCCAGCAGCCAAAGGCTAGCGAACGAGCAGTACTTC.

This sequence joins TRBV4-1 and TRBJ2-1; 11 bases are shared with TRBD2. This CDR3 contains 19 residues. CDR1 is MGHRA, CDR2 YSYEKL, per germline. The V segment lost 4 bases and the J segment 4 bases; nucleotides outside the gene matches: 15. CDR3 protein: CASSLLSGRDLHGYNEQFF. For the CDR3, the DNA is TGCGCCAGCAGCCTGCTTAGCGGGAGGGACCTACATGGATACAATGAGCAGTTCTTC.

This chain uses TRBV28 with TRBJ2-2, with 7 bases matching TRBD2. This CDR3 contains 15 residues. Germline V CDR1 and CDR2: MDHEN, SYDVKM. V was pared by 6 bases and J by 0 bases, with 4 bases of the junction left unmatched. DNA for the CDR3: TGTGCCAGCAGCACCGGGACTACGAACACCGGGGAGCTGTTTTTT. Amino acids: CASSTGTTNTGELFF.

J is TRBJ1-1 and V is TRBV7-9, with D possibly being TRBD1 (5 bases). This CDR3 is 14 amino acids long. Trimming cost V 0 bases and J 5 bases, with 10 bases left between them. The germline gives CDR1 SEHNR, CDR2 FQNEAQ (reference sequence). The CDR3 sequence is CASSLALGVTEAFF. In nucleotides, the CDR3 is TGTGCCAGCAGCTTAGCTCTAGGGGTAACTGAAGCTTTCTTT.

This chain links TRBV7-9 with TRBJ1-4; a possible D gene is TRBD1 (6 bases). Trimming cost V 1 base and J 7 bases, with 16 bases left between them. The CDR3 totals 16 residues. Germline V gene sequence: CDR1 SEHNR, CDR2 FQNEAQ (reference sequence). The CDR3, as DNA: TGTGCCAGCAGCTTAGATGAAGTCAGGGGACCTGAAAAACTGTTTTTT. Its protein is CASSLDEVRGPEKLFF.

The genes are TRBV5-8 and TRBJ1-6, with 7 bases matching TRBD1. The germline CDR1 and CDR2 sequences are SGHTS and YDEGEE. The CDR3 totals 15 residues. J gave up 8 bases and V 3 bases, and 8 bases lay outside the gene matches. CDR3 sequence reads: CASSSKGTVYSPLHF. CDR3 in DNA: TGTGCCAGCAGCTCCAAAGGGACAGTGTATTCACCCCTCCACTTT.

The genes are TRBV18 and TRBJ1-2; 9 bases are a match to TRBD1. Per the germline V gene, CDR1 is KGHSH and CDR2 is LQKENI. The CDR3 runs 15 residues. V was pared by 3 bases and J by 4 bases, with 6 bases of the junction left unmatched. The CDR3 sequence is CASSPPGQGIYGYTF. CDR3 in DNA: TGTGCCAGCTCACCTCCGGGACAGGGCATCTATGGCTACACCTTC.

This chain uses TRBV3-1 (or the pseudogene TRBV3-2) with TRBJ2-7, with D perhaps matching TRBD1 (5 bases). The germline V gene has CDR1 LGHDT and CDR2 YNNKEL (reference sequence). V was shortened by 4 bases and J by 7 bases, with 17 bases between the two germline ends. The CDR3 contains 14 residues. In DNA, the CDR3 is TGTGCCAGCAGCCCGACCTGGACAAATCGGGAGCAGTACTTC. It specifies CASSPTWTNREQYF.

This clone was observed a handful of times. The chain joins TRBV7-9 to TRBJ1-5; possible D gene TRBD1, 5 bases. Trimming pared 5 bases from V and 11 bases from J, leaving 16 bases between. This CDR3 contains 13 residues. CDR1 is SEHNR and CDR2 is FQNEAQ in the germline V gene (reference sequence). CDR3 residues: CASSTTGTATQHF. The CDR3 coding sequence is TGTGCCAGCAGCACTACAGGTACAGCGACCCAGCATTTT.

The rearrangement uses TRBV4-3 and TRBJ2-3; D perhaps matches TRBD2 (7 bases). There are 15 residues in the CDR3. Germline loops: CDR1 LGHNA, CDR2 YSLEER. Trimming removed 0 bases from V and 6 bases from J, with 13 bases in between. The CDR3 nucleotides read TGCGCCAGCAGCCAAGATCTAGGGGGGGTGGATACGCAGTATTTT. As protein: CASSQDLGGVDTQYF.

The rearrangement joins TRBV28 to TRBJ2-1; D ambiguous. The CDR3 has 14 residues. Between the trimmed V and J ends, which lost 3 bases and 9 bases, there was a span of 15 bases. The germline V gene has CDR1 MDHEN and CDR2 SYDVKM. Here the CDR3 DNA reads TGTGCCAGCAGTTTCCCCGCACGAAGCGCTGAGCAGTTCTTC. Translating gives CASSFPARSAEQFF.

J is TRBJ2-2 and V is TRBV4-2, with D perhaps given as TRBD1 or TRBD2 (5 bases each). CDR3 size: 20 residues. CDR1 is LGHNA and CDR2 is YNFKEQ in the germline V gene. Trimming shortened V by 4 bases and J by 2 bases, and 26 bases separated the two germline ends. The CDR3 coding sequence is TGTGCCAGCAGCCCGCGACATATTCCAGTGGGACCTTCTAACACCGGGGAGCTGTTTTTT. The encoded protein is CASSPRHIPVGPSNTGELFF.

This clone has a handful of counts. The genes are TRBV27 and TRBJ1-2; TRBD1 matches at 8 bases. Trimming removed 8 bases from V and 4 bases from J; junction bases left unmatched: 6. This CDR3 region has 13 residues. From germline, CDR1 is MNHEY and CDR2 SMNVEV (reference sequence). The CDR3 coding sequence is TGTGCCAGCTCGACAGGGGCTTTCTATGGCTACACCTTC. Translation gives CASSTGAFYGYTF.

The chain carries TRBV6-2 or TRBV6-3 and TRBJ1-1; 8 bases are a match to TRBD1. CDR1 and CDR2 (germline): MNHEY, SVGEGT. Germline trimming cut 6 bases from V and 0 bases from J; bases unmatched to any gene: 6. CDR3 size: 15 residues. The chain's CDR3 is CASSPGGAMNTEAFF. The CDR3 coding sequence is TGTGCCAGCAGCCCAGGGGGCGCGATGAACACTGAAGCTTTCTTT.

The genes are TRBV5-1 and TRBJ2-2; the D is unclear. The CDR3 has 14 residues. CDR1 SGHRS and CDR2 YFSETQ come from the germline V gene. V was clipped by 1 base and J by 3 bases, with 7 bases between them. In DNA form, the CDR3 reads TGCGCCAGCAGCTTGCCGACCTACACCGGGGAGCTGTTTTTT. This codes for CASSLPTYTGELFF.

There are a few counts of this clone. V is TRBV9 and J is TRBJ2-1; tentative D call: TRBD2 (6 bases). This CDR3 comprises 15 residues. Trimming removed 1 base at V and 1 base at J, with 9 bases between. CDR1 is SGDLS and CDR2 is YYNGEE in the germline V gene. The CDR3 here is CASSVIAGSYNEQFF. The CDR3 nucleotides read TGTGCCAGCAGCGTAATTGCGGGGTCCTACAATGAGCAGTTCTTC.

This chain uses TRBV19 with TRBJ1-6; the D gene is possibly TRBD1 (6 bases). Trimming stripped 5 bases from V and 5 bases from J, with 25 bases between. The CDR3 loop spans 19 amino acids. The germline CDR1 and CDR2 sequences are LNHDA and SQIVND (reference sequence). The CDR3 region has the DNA TGTGCCAGTAGTGGCCGGCTGACAGGCGGCGCTGGGGATAATTCACCCCTCCACTTT. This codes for CASSGRLTGGAGDNSPLHF.

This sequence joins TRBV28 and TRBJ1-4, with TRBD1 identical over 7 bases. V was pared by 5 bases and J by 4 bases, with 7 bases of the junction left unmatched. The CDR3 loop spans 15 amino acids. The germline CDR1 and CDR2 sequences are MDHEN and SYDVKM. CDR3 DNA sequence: TGTGCCAGCAGTCCCGCAACAGGGGTTAATGAAAAACTGTTTTTT. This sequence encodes CASSPATGVNEKLFF.

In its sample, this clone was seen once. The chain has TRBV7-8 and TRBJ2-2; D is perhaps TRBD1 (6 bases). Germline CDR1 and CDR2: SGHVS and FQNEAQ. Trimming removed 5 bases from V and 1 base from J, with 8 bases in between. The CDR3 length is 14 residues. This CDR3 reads CASSLQGNTGELFF. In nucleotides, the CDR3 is TGTGCCAGCAGCCTACAGGGGAACACCGGGGAGCTGTTTTTT.

CDR3 sequence reads: CASSLTGNNEQFF. The CDR3 coding sequence is TGCGCCAGCAGCCTGACCGGAAACAATGAGCAGTTCTTC. The chain employs TRBV4-1 and TRBJ2-1, with D unresolved. In germline, CDR1 is MGHRA, CDR2 YSYEKL. With 4 bases removed from V and 5 bases from J, the gap between germline ends came to 9 bases. This CDR3 region has 13 residues.

The CDR3 DNA follows: TGTGCCAGCAGTTTATCGACCCCCGGGACACCCTCGCGGGAGACCCAGTACTTC. It yields the protein CASSLSTPGTPSRETQYF. The genes are TRBV27 and TRBJ2-5, with TRBD1 as a possible D gene (6 bases). V was trimmed by 0 bases and J by 5 bases, leaving 22 bases between them. The V gene's germline CDR1 is MNHEY and CDR2 SMNVEV (reference sequence). This CDR3 contains 18 residues.

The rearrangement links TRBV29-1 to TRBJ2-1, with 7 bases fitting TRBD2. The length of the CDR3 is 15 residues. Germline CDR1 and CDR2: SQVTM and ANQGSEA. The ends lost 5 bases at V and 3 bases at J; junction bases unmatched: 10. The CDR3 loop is CSVRDGLVNYNEQFF. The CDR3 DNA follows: TGCAGCGTTCGGGACGGACTAGTCAACTACAATGAGCAGTTCTTC.